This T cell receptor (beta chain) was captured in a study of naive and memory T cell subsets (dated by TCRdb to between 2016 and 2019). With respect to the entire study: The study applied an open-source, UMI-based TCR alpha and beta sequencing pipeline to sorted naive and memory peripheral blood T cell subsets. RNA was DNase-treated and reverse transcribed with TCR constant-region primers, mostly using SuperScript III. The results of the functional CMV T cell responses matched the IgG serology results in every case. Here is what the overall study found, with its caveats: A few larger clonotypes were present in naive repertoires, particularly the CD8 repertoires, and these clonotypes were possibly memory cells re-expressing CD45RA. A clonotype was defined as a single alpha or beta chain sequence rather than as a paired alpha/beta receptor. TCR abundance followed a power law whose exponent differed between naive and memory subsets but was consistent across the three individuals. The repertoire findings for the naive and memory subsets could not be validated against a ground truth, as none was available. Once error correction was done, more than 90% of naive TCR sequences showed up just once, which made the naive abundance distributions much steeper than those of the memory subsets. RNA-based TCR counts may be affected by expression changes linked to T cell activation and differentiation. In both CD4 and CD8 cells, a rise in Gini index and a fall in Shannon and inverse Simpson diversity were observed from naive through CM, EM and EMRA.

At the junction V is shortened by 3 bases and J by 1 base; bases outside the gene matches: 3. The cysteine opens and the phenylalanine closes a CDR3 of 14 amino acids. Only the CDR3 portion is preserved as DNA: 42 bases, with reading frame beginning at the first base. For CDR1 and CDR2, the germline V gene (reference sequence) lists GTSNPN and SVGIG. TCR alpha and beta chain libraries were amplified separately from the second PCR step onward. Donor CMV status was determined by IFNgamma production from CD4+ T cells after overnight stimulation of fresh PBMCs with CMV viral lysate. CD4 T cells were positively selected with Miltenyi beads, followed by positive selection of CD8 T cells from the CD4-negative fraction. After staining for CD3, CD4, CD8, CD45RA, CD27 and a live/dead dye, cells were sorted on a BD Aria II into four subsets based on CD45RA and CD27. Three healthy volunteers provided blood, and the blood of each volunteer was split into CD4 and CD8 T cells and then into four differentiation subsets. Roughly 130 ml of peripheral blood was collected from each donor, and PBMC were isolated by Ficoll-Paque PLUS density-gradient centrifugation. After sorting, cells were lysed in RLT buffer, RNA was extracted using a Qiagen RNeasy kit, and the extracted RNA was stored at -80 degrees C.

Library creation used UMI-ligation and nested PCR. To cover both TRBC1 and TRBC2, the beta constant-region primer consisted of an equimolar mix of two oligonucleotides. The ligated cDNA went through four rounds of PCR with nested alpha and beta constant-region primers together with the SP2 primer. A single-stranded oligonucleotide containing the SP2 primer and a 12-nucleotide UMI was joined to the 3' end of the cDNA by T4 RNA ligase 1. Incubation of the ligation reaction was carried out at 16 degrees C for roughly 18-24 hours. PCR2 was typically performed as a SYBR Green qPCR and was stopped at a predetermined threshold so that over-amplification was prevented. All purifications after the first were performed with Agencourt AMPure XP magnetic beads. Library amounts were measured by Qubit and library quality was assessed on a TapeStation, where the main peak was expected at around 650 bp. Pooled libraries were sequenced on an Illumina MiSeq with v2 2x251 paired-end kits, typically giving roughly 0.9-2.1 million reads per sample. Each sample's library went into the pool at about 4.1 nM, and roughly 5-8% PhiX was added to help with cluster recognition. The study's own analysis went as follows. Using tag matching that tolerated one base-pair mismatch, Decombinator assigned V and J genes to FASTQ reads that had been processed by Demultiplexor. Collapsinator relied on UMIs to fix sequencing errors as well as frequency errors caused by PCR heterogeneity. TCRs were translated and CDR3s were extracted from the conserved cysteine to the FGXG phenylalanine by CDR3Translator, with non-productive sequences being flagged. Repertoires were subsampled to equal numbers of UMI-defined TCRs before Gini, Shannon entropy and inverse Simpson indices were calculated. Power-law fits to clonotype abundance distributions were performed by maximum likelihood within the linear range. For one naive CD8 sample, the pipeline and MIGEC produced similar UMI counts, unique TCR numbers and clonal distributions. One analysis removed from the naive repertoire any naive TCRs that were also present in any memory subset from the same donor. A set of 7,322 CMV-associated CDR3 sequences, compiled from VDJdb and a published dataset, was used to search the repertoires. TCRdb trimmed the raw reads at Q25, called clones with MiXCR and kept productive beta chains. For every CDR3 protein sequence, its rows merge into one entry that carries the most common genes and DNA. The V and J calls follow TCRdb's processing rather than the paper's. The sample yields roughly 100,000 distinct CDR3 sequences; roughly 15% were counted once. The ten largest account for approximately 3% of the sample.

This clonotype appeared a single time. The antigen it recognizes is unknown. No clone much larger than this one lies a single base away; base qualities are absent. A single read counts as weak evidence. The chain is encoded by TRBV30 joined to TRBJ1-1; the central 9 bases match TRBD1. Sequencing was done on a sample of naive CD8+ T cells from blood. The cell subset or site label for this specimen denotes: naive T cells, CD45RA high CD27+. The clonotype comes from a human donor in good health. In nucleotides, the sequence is TGTGCCTGGAGAGCGGGACAGGGGAACACTGAAGCTTTCTTT. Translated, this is CAWRAGQGNTEAFF.